The next 26 T cell receptor beta chains were all read from a single sample in a study of shared clonotypes between healthy human individuals. The method was immunoSEQ multiplex PCR; TCRdb's version includes in-frame clones alone and lacks a portion of them. This sample has about 2.4 million clones, with just over 90% found just once. The specimen was naive CD4+ T cells sorted from blood. Sample subset: CD45RA+ positively selected. The receptors originated from a man younger than 35 in good health.

The rearrangement links TRBV10-3 to TRBJ2-7; tentative D call: TRBD2 (8 bases). The CDR3 has 16 amino acids. Trimming cost V 2 bases and J 2 bases, with 16 bases left between them. Germline V gene lookup returns CDR1 ENHRY and CDR2 SYGVKD. CDR3 nucleotide sequence: TGTGCCATCAGTGAGCCCGGGGGGGACAGACCCTACGAGCAGTACTTC. It translates to CAISEPGGDRPYEQYF.

The V call is TRBV9, the J call TRBJ1-2; 7 bases are shared with TRBD1. The CDR3 has 14 residues. The V gene end was trimmed by 4 bases and the J gene end by 4 bases; junction bases not matched to a gene: 7. The germline gives CDR1 SGDLS, CDR2 YYNGEE. The CDR3 region is CASSPVGQTYGYTF. The DNA for the CDR3 is TGTGCCAGCAGCCCAGTGGGACAGACCTATGGCTACACCTTC.

The V gene is TRBV5-4, the J gene TRBJ2-1, with TRBD2 identical over 11 bases. The length of the CDR3 is 17 residues. Germline CDR1 SGHNT, CDR2 YYREEE (reference sequence). The ends lost 0 bases at V and 4 bases at J; junction bases unmatched: 6. CDR3 residues: CASSLGVGTSGYNEQFF. In nucleotides, the CDR3 is TGTGCCAGCAGCTTGGGGGTCGGGACTAGCGGATACAATGAGCAGTTCTTC.

The chain links TRBV15 to TRBJ2-5, with D perhaps TRBD2 (5 bases). V lost 1 base and J lost 5, with 11 bases in between. The CDR3 contains 14 residues. Germline assignment: CDR1 LNHNV and CDR2 YYDKDF (reference sequence). In DNA, the CDR3 is TGTGCCACCAGCAGAGGGGTGAGGGTGGAGACCCAGTACTTC. It codes for CATSRGVRVETQYF. Together with reference TRBV15 and TRBJ2-5, the CDR3 gives the full variable domain: DAMVIQNPRYQVTQFGKPVTLSCSQTLNHNVMYWYQQKSSQAPKLLFHYYDKDFNNEADTPDNFQSRRPNTSFCFLDIRSPGLGDTAMYLCATSRGVRVETQYFGPGTRLLVL.

The chain has TRBV25-1 and TRBJ1-2, with D perhaps matching TRBD1 (6 bases). V shed 5 bases and J shed 8 bases, with 15 bases lying between them. The CDR3 sequence is 13 residues long. CDR1 and CDR2 from the germline V gene are MGHDK and SYGVNS. The CDR3 here is CASSRGTVSGYTF. In DNA, the CDR3 is TGTGCCAGCAGTAGGGGGACTGTTTCCGGCTACACCTTC.

Details on this clone: The sample has other DNA sequences that encode this CDR3 too. This chain uses TRBV5-1 with TRBJ2-3; D is unclear. The V gene lost 4 bases and the J gene lost 0 bases, with 9 bases spanning the gap. Germline V gives CDR1 SGHRS, CDR2 YFSETQ. CDR3 length: 14 amino acids. In DNA form, the CDR3 reads TGCGCCAGCAGCGAAGGCCAGAGCACAGATACGCAGTATTTT. Amino acids: CASSEGQSTDTQYF.

The chain has TRBV5-1 and TRBJ2-1; a weak D match, TRBD1 (5 bases). The CDR3 is made up of 14 amino acids. Looked up from germline, CDR1 is SGHRS and CDR2 is YFSETQ. Between the trimmed V and J ends, which lost 1 base and 7 bases, there was a span of 12 bases. CDR3 coding DNA: TGCGCCAGCAGCTTGTTGGCAGGGATGAATGAGCAGTTCTTC. This sequence encodes CASSLLAGMNEQFF.

This clone has only one observation. The rearrangement uses TRBV4-3 and TRBJ1-4; D gene unclear. The germline V gene encodes CDR1 LGHNA and CDR2 YSLEER. The V end was cut by 4 bases, the J end by 8 bases, with 17 bases between. The CDR3 runs 15 residues. The CDR3 coding sequence is TGCGCCAGCAGCCCGTTCTGGGGTGCGGACGAAAAACTGTTTTTT. Translation gives CASSPFWGADEKLFF.

The V and J genes are TRBV28 and TRBJ1-5, with D maybe TRBD1 (5 bases). From germline, CDR1 is MDHEN and CDR2 SYDVKM. V was shortened by 3 bases and J by 6 bases, with 27 bases between the two germline ends. The CDR3 loop spans 19 amino acids. The CDR3 nucleotides read TGTGCCAGCAGTTTTTGGGGGGGTTTTGAGCGGGCCGGCGTTCAGCCCCAGCATTTT. Amino acid sequence: CASSFWGGFERAGVQPQHF.

J is TRBJ2-5 and V is TRBV7-2; TRBD1 aligns across 8 bases. The germline gives CDR1 SGHTA, CDR2 FQGNSA. V trimming: 0 bases; J trimming: 7 bases; junction bases outside the gene matches: 10. The CDR3 has 16 amino acids. The CDR3 nucleotides read TGTGCCAGCAGCTTAGCACCGGGACAGGACGCCTGGACCCAGTACTTC. Its translation: CASSLAPGQDAWTQYF.

The chain recombines TRBV6-5 with TRBJ1-3; D may be TRBD1 (5 bases). CDR3 length: 15 amino acids. Per germline, CDR1 MNHEY and CDR2 SVGAGI. Deletions cut 1 base from V and 4 bases from J, with 11 bases between. The CDR3 DNA reads as TGTGCCAGCAGTTACTTTGGGACGACCGGAAACACCATATATTTT. Protein: CASSYFGTTGNTIYF.

J is TRBJ2-7 and V is TRBV27; possible D gene TRBD2, 5 bases. The germline V gene has CDR1 MNHEY and CDR2 SMNVEV (reference sequence). Trimming left V 2 bases short and J 3 bases short, with 17 bases between. The CDR3 has 16 residues. CDR3 sequence (DNA): TGTGCCAGCAGTTTACGGGGTAGGGAGTTGGGCTACGAGCAGTACTTC. Translated, it gives CASSLRGRELGYEQYF.

V gene TRBV18 combines with J gene TRBJ1-4; D remains unclear. The CDR3 extends over 16 amino acids. V lost 4 bases and J lost 1, with 13 bases in between. Germline-derived CDR1 and CDR2 are KGHSH and LQKENI. The CDR3 loop reads CASSQRTWGTNEKLFF. The CDR3 DNA is TGTGCCAGCTCACAGAGGACGTGGGGAACTAATGAAAAACTGTTTTTT.

The gene calls are TRBV2 and TRBJ2-1; a possible D gene is TRBD2 (6 bases). Trimming took 6 bases from V and 5 from J, leaving 14 bases between them. Germline loops: CDR1 SNHLY, CDR2 FYNNEI. This CDR3 spans 14 amino acids. This CDR3 reads CASRSWDFNNEQFF. Written as DNA, the CDR3 is TGTGCCAGCAGAAGCTGGGACTTCAACAATGAGCAGTTCTTC.

The chain employs TRBV19 and TRBJ1-6; possible D gene TRBD1, 6 bases. Germline CDR1 LNHDA, CDR2 SQIVND (reference sequence). The CDR3 is made up of 19 amino acids. Deletions cut 4 bases from V and 3 bases from J, with 22 bases between. In nucleotides, the CDR3 is TGTGCCAGTAGTACCCTCGCAGGGGTTTCAGGAGTCTATAATTCACCCCTCCACTTT. Translation gives CASSTLAGVSGVYNSPLHF.

The J gene is TRBJ2-5, the V gene TRBV2; no clear D gene. Germline assignment: CDR1 SNHLY and CDR2 FYNNEI. Trimming stripped 7 bases from V and 4 bases from J, with 7 bases between. The CDR3 has 11 residues. The DNA for the CDR3 is TGTGCCAGCATCATTCGAGAGACCCAGTACTTC. Its translation is CASIIRETQYF.

The chain is built from TRBV19 and TRBJ2-3; 8 nucleotides agree with TRBD1. Germline V lookup: CDR1 LNHDA, CDR2 SQIVND (reference sequence). The trim removed 4 bases at V and 6 bases at J, leaving 9 bases unmatched. The CDR3 consists of 15 residues. CDR3 region: CASSTDREGSDTQYF. The DNA of the CDR3 is TGTGCCAGTAGTACGGACAGGGAAGGGTCCGATACGCAGTATTTT. The whole variable domain, filled in from reference TRBV19 and TRBJ2-3, reads DGGITQSPKYLFRKEGQNVTLSCEQNLNHDAMYWYRQDPGQGLRLIYYSQIVNDFQKGDIAEGYSVSREKKESFPLTVTSAQKNPTAFYLCASSTDREGSDTQYFGPGTRLTVL.

The rearrangement joins TRBV4-1 to TRBJ2-7; 9 positions agree with TRBD2. In germline, CDR1 is MGHRA, CDR2 YSYEKL. The CDR3 runs to 16 residues. V shed 0 bases, J shed 5 bases, and the junction held 8 bases outside the gene matches. The CDR3 reads CASSQDRAGGFDEQYF. The CDR3 bases are TGCGCCAGCAGCCAAGACCGGGCGGGGGGGTTCGACGAGCAGTACTTC.

The chain couples TRBV7-6 to TRBJ1-1; D perhaps matches TRBD1 (5 bases). V was clipped by 8 bases and J by 5 bases, with 18 bases between them. CDR1 and CDR2 (germline): SGHVS, FNYEAQ. This CDR3 spans 14 amino acids. The CDR3 coding sequence is TGTGCCAGCGGACCCGGGGGGGTGATGACTGAAGCTTTCTTT. It codes for CASGPGGVMTEAFF. Supplemented by reference TRBV7-6 and TRBJ1-1, the full variable domain reads GAGVSQSPRYKVTKRGQDVALRCDPISGHVSLYWYRQALGQGPEFLTYFNYEAQQDKSGLPNDRFSAERPEGSISTLTIQRTEQRDSAMYRCASGPGGVMTEAFFGQGTRLTVV.

This clone was seen only once. The gene calls are TRBV30 and TRBJ2-5; 9 bases fit TRBD2. Germline V gene data show CDR1 as GTSNPN and CDR2 as SVGIG (reference sequence). The V gene end was trimmed by 2 bases and the J gene end by 0 bases; junction bases not matched to a gene: 4. This CDR3 region has 15 residues. In DNA, the CDR3 is TGTGCCTGGAGTCCAGCGGGGGGTTACCAAGAGACCCAGTACTTC. Translation gives CAWSPAGGYQETQYF.

Regarding this clone: Other DNA sequences in this sample translate to the same CDR3. The CDR3 reads CASSRNRDATYEQYF. In nucleotides, the CDR3 is TGCGCCAGCAGCCGCAATAGGGACGCAACCTACGAGCAGTACTTC. The chain recombines TRBV4-1 with TRBJ2-7; TRBD1 or TRBD2 may be the D gene (5 bases each). V dropped 4 bases and J dropped 2 bases, with 15 bases sitting between them. CDR1 is MGHRA and CDR2 is YSYEKL in the germline V gene. The CDR3 has 15 residues.

V gene TRBV28 combines with J gene TRBJ2-1; TRBD2 matches at 9 bases. There are 16 residues in the CDR3. V lost 2 bases, J lost 7 bases, and 9 bases stayed unmatched. Germline V CDR1 and CDR2: MDHEN, SYDVKM. The CDR3 coding sequence is TGTGCCAGCAGTTTACCGGGACTAGCTCGGGGGAATGAGCAGTTCTTC. This encodes CASSLPGLARGNEQFF. The whole variable domain, filled in from reference TRBV28 and TRBJ2-1, reads DVKVTQSSRYLVKRTGEKVFLECVQDMDHENMFWYRQDPGLGLRLIYFSYDVKMKEKGDIPEGYSVSREKKERFSLILESASTNQTSMYLCASSLPGLARGNEQFFGPGTRLTVL.

As to this clone: Other nucleotide sequences from this sample produce the same CDR3. The DNA for the CDR3 is TGTGCCAGCGGGGGGGGTAATCAGCCCCAGCATTTT. It encodes CASGGGNQPQHF. This sequence joins TRBV6-5 and TRBJ1-5; TRBD1 is a possible D gene (5 bases). The germline V gene has CDR1 MNHEY and CDR2 SVGAGI. The CDR3 is 12 amino acids. Trimming left V 8 bases short and J 4 bases short, with 9 bases between.

This chain uses TRBV5-1 with TRBJ1-1, with D maybe TRBD1 (6 bases). This CDR3 region has 16 residues. Germline-derived CDR1 and CDR2 are SGHRS and YFSETQ. Trimming took off 0 bases at V and 4 bases at J, with 16 bases between the two ends. CDR3 in DNA: TGCGCCAGCAGCTTGGCCCCGAGACAGGCTGGCACTGAAGCTTTCTTT. Translating gives CASSLAPRQAGTEAFF.

On this clone itself: Other DNA variants within this sample encode the same CDR3. The chain uses TRBV28 and TRBJ2-7, with D perhaps matching TRBD2 (6 bases). Germline values: CDR1 MDHEN, CDR2 SYDVKM. The CDR3 is 14 residues long. Between the trimmed V and J ends, which lost 5 bases and 0 bases, there was a span of 11 bases. CDR3 nucleotides: TGTGCCAGCAGTACCCCCGGGAGCTCCTACGAGCAGTACTTC. It encodes CASSTPGSSYEQYF.

The rearrangement links TRBV10-3 to TRBJ1-1; D is ambiguous. The CDR3 contains 13 residues. Trimming pared 6 bases from V and 1 base from J, leaving 9 bases between. The germline V gene encodes CDR1 ENHRY and CDR2 SYGVKD. CDR3 bases: TGTGCCATCAGGGTGCAGCAGAACACTGAAGCTTTCTTT. Translated: CAIRVQQNTEAFF.